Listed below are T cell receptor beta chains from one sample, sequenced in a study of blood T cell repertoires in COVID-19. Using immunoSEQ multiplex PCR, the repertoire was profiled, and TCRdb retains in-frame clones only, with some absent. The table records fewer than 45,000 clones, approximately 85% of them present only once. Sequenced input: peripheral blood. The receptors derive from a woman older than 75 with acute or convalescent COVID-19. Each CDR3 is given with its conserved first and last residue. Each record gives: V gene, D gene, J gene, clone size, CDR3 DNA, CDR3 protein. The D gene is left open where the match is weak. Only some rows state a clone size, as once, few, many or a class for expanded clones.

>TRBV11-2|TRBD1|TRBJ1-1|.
TGTGCCAGCAGCCCCCAGGGACAGGTAAACACTGAAGCTTTCTTT
CASSPQGQVNTEAFF
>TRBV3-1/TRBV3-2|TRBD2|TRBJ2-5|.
TGTGCCAGCCGCACCGGCGGAGCGGGAGGTCGAGAGACCCAGTACTTC
CASRTGGAGGRETQYF
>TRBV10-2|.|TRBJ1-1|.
TGCGCCAGCAAAGTACAGGCTAACACTGAAGCTTTCTTT
CASKVQANTEAFF
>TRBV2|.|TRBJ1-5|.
TGTGCCAGCAGATACAGCGGGAGCAATCAGCCCCAGCATTTT
CASRYSGSNQPQHF
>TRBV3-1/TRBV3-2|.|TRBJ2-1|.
TGTGCCAGCAGCCAAGATGGGGGGAGCTCCTACAATGAGCAGTTCTTC
CASSQDGGSSYNEQFF
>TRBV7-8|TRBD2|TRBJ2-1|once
TGTGCCAGCAGCGTACTAGCGAGCTCCTACAATGAGCAGTTCTTC
CASSVLASSYNEQFF
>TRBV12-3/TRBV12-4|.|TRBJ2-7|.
TGTGCCAGCAGTTTTGGAGGGGCTCGGGGGCAGTACTTC
CASSFGGARGQYF
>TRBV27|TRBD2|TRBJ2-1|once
TGTGCCAGCAGTAGCGGGAGACTATCCTCCTACAATGAGCAGTTCTTC
CASSSGRLSSYNEQFF
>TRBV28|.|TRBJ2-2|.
TGTGCCAGCAGCTACAGGAACACCGGGGAGCTGTTTTTT
CASSYRNTGELFF
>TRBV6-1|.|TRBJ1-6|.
TGTGCCAGCAGTGAGGTTTCGCAGGGGAATTCACCCCTCCACTTT
CASSEVSQGNSPLHF
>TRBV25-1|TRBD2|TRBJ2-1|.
TGTGCCAGCAGGAGGGCGGGAGCCGTCGATGAGCAGTTCTTC
CASRRAGAVDEQFF
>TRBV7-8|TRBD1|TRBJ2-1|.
TGTGCCAGCAGCTTAACCGGGGACAGCTCCTACAATGAGCAGTTCTTC
CASSLTGDSSYNEQFF
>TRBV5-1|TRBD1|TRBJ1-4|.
TGCGCCAGCAGCTTGGACAGGGGACCCTCGGCTAATGAAAAACTGTTTTTT
CASSLDRGPSANEKLFF
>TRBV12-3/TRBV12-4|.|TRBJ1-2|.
TGTGCCAGCAGTTTTTGGGGCGGCTACACCTTC
CASSFWGGYTF
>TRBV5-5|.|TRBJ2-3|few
TGTGCCAGCAGCTTTCGACTAGTTACAGATACGCAGTATTTT
CASSFRLVTDTQYF
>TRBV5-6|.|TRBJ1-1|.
TGTGCCAGCAGCTTGATACAGATTGGGAACACTGAAGCTTTCTTT
CASSLIQIGNTEAFF